The table lists the clone carrying this T cell receptor (beta chain) with a count of one. This specimen comes from a study of shared clonotypes between healthy human individuals. In the study overall: Each donor's CD4 naive and CD4 memory cells filled three plates apiece, CD8 naive two, and CD8 memory one.

In the naive CD8 group, cells lacked CD45RO and were positively selected for CCR7, so terminally differentiated effector memory CD45RA+ cells were left out. Here immunoSEQ multiplex PCR was the method, and the copy in TCRdb shows in-frame clones only, minus some. The table lists approximately 2,000,000 clones, about 93% of them singletons. Germline CDR1 is WSHSY and CDR2 is SAAADI. CDR3 length: 14 amino acids. Trimming cost V 7 bases and J 6 bases; bases outside gene matches: 11. This receptor was identified in a man aged 18 to 30 in good health. Some clones in this sample may be carry-over from other donors' samples. The material sequenced was naive CD8+ T cells from PBMCs. J is TRBJ2-7 and V is TRBV10-2, with 8 nucleotides matching TRBD2. The CDR3 loop is CASNPAGAFSEQYF. Here the CDR3 DNA reads TGCGCCAGCAACCCAGCGGGAGCGTTTTCCGAGCAGTACTTC.